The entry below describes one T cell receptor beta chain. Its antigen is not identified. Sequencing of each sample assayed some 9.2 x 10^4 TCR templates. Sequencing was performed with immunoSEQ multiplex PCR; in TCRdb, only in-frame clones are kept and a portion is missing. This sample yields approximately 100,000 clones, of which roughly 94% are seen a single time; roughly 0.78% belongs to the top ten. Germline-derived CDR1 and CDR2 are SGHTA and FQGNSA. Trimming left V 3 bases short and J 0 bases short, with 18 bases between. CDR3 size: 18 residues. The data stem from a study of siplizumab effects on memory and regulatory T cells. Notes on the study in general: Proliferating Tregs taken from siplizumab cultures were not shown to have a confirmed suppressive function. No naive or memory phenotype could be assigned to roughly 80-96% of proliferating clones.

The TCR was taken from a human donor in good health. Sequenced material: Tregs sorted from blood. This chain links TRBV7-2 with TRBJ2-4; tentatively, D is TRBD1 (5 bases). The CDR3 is CASSFVRQTPLAKNIQYF. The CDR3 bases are TGTGCCAGCAGCTTCGTAAGACAGACCCCCCTAGCCAAAAACATTCAGTACTTC. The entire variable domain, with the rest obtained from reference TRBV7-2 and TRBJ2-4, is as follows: GAGVSQSPSNKVTEKGKDVELRCDPISGHTALYWYRQSLGQGLEFLIYFQGNSAPDKSGLPSDRFSAERTGGSVSTLTIQRTQQEDSAVYLCASSFVRQTPLAKNIQYFGAGTRLSVL.